These 22 T cell receptor beta chains originate from one sample sequenced in a study of blood T cell repertoires in COVID-19. The method was immunoSEQ multiplex PCR; TCRdb's version includes in-frame clones alone and lacks a portion of them. The table has around 150,000 clones, less than 90% seen once; the top ten hold more than 2%. The sequencing input was peripheral blood. These receptors were taken from a human donor with COVID-19, enrolled during active disease. The donor label of this sample is uncertain.

The chain joins TRBV11-3 to TRBJ2-1; D ambiguous. V lost 5 bases, J lost 5 bases, and 10 bases lay in between. Germline loops: CDR1 SGHNT, CDR2 YENEEA. CDR3 length equals 13 residues. The CDR3 reads CASSRLRDNEQFF. CDR3 DNA: TGTGCCAGCAGCCGCCTTCGGGACAATGAGCAGTTCTTC.

Only one count was recorded for this clone. CDR3 residues: CASSQAHYNYGYTF. CDR3 nucleotide sequence: TGTGCCAGCAGCCAAGCACACTACAACTATGGCTACACCTTC. This chain connects TRBV3-1 (or the pseudogene TRBV3-2) to TRBJ1-2, with D hard to call. Germline V gene sequence: CDR1 LGHDT, CDR2 YNNKEL (reference sequence). V lost 1 base and J lost 2, with 8 bases in between. CDR3 size: 14 residues.

V usage is TRBV9 and J usage is TRBJ2-3; 9 nucleotides match TRBD2. The CDR3 is 16 residues long. The ends lost 1 base at V and 8 bases at J; junction bases unmatched: 11. Germline V gene lookup returns CDR1 SGDLS and CDR2 YYNGEE. Here the CDR3 reads CASSVSAGGTEGTQYF. As DNA, the CDR3 is TGTGCCAGCAGCGTATCCGCGGGGGGGACGGAAGGTACGCAGTATTTT.

The genes are TRBV19 and TRBJ1-4; 7 nucleotides agree with TRBD1. V lost 6 bases and J lost 15; bases outside the gene matches: 13. This CDR3 is built from 13 residues. Germline loops: CDR1 LNHDA, CDR2 SQIVND (reference sequence). This CDR3 is CASSPTQGIRMFF. For the CDR3, the DNA is TGTGCCAGTAGCCCCACACAGGGGATTAGGATGTTTTTT.

Here the CDR3 DNA reads TGTGCCATCAGTGGACTAGCGGAAGAGCAGTACTTC. This codes for CAISGLAEEQYF. This rearrangement joins TRBV10-3 to TRBJ2-7; 9 nucleotides match TRBD2. V trimming: 4 bases; J trimming: 7 bases; junction bases outside the gene matches: 2. Germline V gene data show CDR1 as ENHRY and CDR2 as SYGVKD. The CDR3 runs to 12 residues.

As DNA, the CDR3 is TGTGCCAGCAGCCCCCGGACACACAATAGCAATCAGCCCCAGCATTTT. Translated: CASSPRTHNSNQPQHF. This rearrangement joins TRBV28 to TRBJ1-5, with D perhaps matching TRBD1 (5 bases). V was pared by 6 bases and J by 0 bases, with 15 bases between. The CDR3 loop spans 16 amino acids. Per germline, CDR1 MDHEN and CDR2 SYDVKM.

The chain couples TRBV6-5 to TRBJ2-2; 10 positions match TRBD1. Per germline, CDR1 MNHEY and CDR2 SVGAGI. The CDR3 has 13 amino acids. V dropped 6 bases and J dropped 7; count of bases not matched to a gene: 2. The CDR3 DNA sequence: TGTGCCAGCAGGGGACAGGGGAGCGGGGAGCTGTTTTTT. It encodes CASRGQGSGELFF.

The chain couples TRBV30 to TRBJ1-2, with D tentatively TRBD1 (6 bases). V was clipped by 3 bases and J by 7 bases, with 18 bases between them. Germline V gives CDR1 GTSNPN, CDR2 SVGIG (reference sequence). The CDR3 runs 14 residues. The chain's CDR3 is CAWSAMDSAGGYTF. In nucleotides, the CDR3 is TGTGCCTGGAGCGCGATGGACAGCGCTGGTGGCTACACCTTC.

The chain joins TRBV10-3 to TRBJ1-1, with a weak D call TRBD1 (6 bases). V lost 6 bases and J 8 bases, leaving 19 bases between the germline ends. From germline, CDR1 is ENHRY and CDR2 SYGVKD. The CDR3 runs 14 residues. CDR3 amino acids: CAISTGRGQIEAFF. CDR3 DNA sequence: TGTGCCATCAGCACAGGGAGGGGCCAGATAGAAGCTTTCTTT.

This rearrangement joins TRBV19 to TRBJ2-7, with 9 bases fitting TRBD1. Germline V CDR1 and CDR2: LNHDA, SQIVND (reference sequence). With 3 bases clipped from V and 1 base from J, the junction kept 7 bases outside the gene matches. The CDR3 is 16 residues long. CDR3 bases: TGTGCCAGTAGTATGGGGTACAGGGGGCTATCCTACGAGCAGTACTTC. Translated, it gives CASSMGYRGLSYEQYF.

The V and J genes are TRBV7-3 and TRBJ2-3; 7 nucleotides align to TRBD2. The CDR3 runs 15 residues. Germline CDR1 is SGHTA and CDR2 is FQGTGA. V was clipped by 5 bases and J by 3 bases; unmatched bases: 8. The CDR3 region is CASSPAGWKTDTQYF. The DNA for the CDR3 is TGTGCCAGCAGCCCAGCGGGGTGGAAAACAGATACGCAGTATTTT.

V gene TRBV9 combines with J gene TRBJ1-6; 8 bases are shared with TRBD1. With V trimmed by 0 bases and J by 10 bases, 6 bases remained unmatched. CDR3 length: 15 amino acids. Germline V gene lookup returns CDR1 SGDLS and CDR2 YYNGEE. The CDR3 bases are TGTGCCAGCAGCGTAGAAGGACAGGGCGGATCACCCCTCCACTTT. Its protein is CASSVEGQGGSPLHF.

The chain employs TRBV13 and TRBJ1-3, with a possible D match to TRBD1 (6 bases). V was shortened by 5 bases and J by 0 bases, with 11 bases between the two germline ends. The CDR3 is made up of 15 amino acids. The germline V gene has CDR1 PRHDT and CDR2 FYEKMQ (reference sequence). Here the CDR3 reads CASSTTGLSGNTIYF. CDR3 nucleotides: TGTGCCAGCAGCACGACAGGACTCTCTGGAAACACCATATATTTT.

The DNA for the CDR3 is TGTGCCAGCAGCTTGGTCGACAGGGCTTACACCTTC. As protein: CASSLVDRAYTF. The genes are TRBV5-6 and TRBJ1-2; the match to TRBD1 covers 7 bases. CDR1 and CDR2 from the germline V gene are SGHDT and YYEEEE. V trimming: 0 bases; J trimming: 11 bases; junction bases outside the gene matches: 4. CDR3 length equals 12 residues.

The genes are TRBV11-2 and TRBJ2-5; perhaps TRBD1 as D (6 bases). The V gene's germline CDR1 is SGHAT and CDR2 FQNNGV. Trimming removed 1 base at V and 5 bases at J, with 11 bases between. This CDR3 is 14 amino acids long. CDR3 protein: CASSLGQVRETQYF. The CDR3 nucleotides are TGTGCCAGCAGCTTAGGACAGGTCAGGGAGACCCAGTACTTC.

The chain joins TRBV7-2 to TRBJ2-3; TRBD2 agrees at 12 bases. Germline CDR1 and CDR2: SGHTA and FQGNSA. The CDR3 extends over 18 amino acids. The ends lost 2 bases at V and 5 bases at J; junction bases unmatched: 11. CDR3 coding DNA: TGTGCCAGCAGCTTATGGGCTAGCGGGGGGGCCAGCCAAGATACGCAGTATTTT. This gives the protein CASSLWASGGASQDTQYF.

The chain links TRBV5-5 to TRBJ2-5; 13 nucleotides align to TRBD2. Germline lookup yields CDR1 SGHKS and CDR2 YYEKEE (reference sequence). The J segment lost 5 bases and the V segment lost 7 bases, leaving 2 bases of the junction unmatched. CDR3 size: 13 residues. CDR3 amino acids: CASGGLAGETQYF. The CDR3 DNA is TGTGCCAGCGGGGGACTAGCGGGGGAGACCCAGTACTTC.

This chain uses TRBV29-1 with TRBJ1-4; 10 bases are a match to TRBD1. The CDR3 covers 13 residues. The germline gives CDR1 SQVTM, CDR2 ANQGSEA. CDR3 sequence reads: CNPDGTGAEKLFF. CDR3 DNA: TGCAACCCCGACGGGACAGGGGCTGAAAAACTGTTTTTT. Together with reference TRBV29-1 and TRBJ1-4, the CDR3 gives the full variable domain: SAVISQKPSRDICQRGTSLTIQCQVDSQVTMMFWYRQQPGQSLTLIATANQGSEATYESGFVIDKFPISRPNLTFSTLTVSNMSPEDSSIYLCNPDGTGAEKLFFGSGTQLSVL.

This chain joins TRBV2 and TRBJ2-1, with a possible D match to TRBD2 (5 bases). V lost 6 bases and J 5 bases, leaving 11 bases between the germline ends. The CDR3 extends over 13 amino acids. Germline values: CDR1 SNHLY, CDR2 FYNNEI. The CDR3 here is CASSLDYNNEQFF. DNA for the CDR3: TGTGCCAGCAGCCTCGACTATAACAATGAGCAGTTCTTC.

The rearrangement links TRBV19 to TRBJ2-7; perhaps TRBD1 as D (6 bases). This CDR3 spans 13 amino acids. CDR1 is LNHDA and CDR2 is SQIVND in the germline V gene (reference sequence). Between the trimmed V and J ends, which lost 7 bases and 2 bases, there was a span of 12 bases. CDR3 sequence: CASTGDGTYEQYF. The CDR3 coding sequence is TGTGCCAGTACAGGGGACGGGACCTACGAGCAGTACTTC.

The count of this clone is one. The chain joins TRBV5-1 to TRBJ2-7; D unclear. V shed 0 bases and J shed 4 bases, with 8 bases lying between them. Per germline, CDR1 SGHRS and CDR2 YFSETQ. This CDR3 region has 13 residues. The CDR3 sequence is CASSLADGYEQYF. CDR3 sequence (DNA): TGCGCCAGCAGCTTGGCCGACGGGTACGAGCAGTACTTC. Variable domain in full (rest from reference TRBV5-1 and TRBJ2-7): KAGVTQTPRYLIKTRGQQVTLSCSPISGHRSVSWYQQTPGQGLQFLFEYFSETQRNKGNFPGRFSGRQFSNSRSEMNVSTLELGDSALYLCASSLADGYEQYFGPGTRLTVT.

The chain is built from TRBV7-3 and TRBJ2-5; D might be TRBD1 (7 bases). Germline V gene sequence: CDR1 SGHTA, CDR2 FQGTGA. V was clipped by 1 base and J by 5 bases, with 20 bases between them. The CDR3 consists of 17 residues. As DNA, the CDR3 is TGTGCCAGCAGCTTAATGTCCAGGCAGGGGGGCCCGGAGACCCAGTACTTC. Protein sequence: CASSLMSRQGGPETQYF. Looking up the rest from reference TRBV7-3 and TRBJ2-5 gives the full variable domain: GAGVSQTPSNKVTEKGKYVELRCDPISGHTALYWYRQSLGQGPEFLIYFQGTGAADDSGLPNDRFFAVRPEGSVSTLKIQRTERGDSAVYLCASSLMSRQGGPETQYFGPGTRLLVL.